This T cell receptor beta chain was captured by sequencing in a study of cytomegalovirus exposure and HLA in healthy donors. The study's findings and limits: A link between a missense DCLRE1C variant and TCR beta V- and J-gene trimming emerged from a later analysis. Generally TCR sequences proved uncommon, though certain public TCRs appeared in numerous donors. It was reported that the classifier diagnosed cytomegalovirus status with high specificity and sensitivity in both the original and validation cohorts.

Germline CDR1 and CDR2: SGDLS and YYNGEE. The CDR3 consists of 16 residues. V was clipped by 2 bases and J by 4 bases, with 16 bases between them. Primers: 60 Vbeta forward and 13 Jbeta reverse. The method was immunoSEQ multiplex PCR; TCRdb's version includes in-frame clones alone and lacks a portion of them. The listing records some 33,000 clones. A word on this clone: The target antigen is unknown.

The source is a female donor in good health and CMV-seronegative. V gene TRBV9 combines with J gene TRBJ2-1; perhaps TRBD1 as D (5 bases). The specimen was PBMCs. CDR3 nucleotides: TGTGCCAGCAGCGTCATAGGGATCCAGGGATACAATGAGCAGTTCTTC. This translates into CASSVIGIQGYNEQFF.